This T cell receptor beta chain was captured by sequencing in a study of siplizumab effects on memory and regulatory T cells. A remark on this clone: No antigen is known for it.

This table comes from immunoSEQ multiplex PCR, and its TCRdb copy is limited to in-frame clones, with some not included. This sample has 100,000 or so clones; approximately 92% occur once, and the top ten carry about 0.15%. V was pared by 0 bases and J by 13 bases, with 9 bases between. Germline V gives CDR1 GTSNPN, CDR2 SVGIG (reference sequence). CDR3 length: 10 amino acids. Whole-study results and caveats: The alloresponse seemed to draw substantially on naive T cells, which appeared more diverse than memory cells.

The gene calls are TRBV30 and TRBJ1-2; perhaps TRBD1 as D (6 bases). Source material: CD4+ T cells sorted from blood. This receptor was taken from a human donor in good health. The CDR3 loop is CAWSVDRSTF. The CDR3 DNA reads as TGTGCCTGGAGTGTCGACAGGTCCACCTTC.